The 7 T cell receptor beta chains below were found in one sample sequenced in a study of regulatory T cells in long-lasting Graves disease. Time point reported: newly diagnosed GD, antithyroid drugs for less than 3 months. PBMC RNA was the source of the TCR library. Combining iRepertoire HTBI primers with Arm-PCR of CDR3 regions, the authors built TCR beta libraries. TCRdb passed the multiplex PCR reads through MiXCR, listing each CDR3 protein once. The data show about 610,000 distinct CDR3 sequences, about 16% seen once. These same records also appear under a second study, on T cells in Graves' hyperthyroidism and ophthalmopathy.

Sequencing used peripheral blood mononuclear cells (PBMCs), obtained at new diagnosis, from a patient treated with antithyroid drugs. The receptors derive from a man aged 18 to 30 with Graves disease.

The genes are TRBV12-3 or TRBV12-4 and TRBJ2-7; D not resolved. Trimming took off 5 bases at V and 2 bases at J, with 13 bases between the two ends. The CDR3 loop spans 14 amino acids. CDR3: CASSLPSGPYEQYF. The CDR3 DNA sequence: TGTGCCAGCAGTCTCCCGAGTGGACCCTACGAGCAGTACTTC.

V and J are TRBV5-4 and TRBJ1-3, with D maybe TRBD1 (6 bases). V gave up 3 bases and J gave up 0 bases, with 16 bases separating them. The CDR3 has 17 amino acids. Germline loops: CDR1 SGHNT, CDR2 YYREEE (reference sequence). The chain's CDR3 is CASSSFSGALSGNTIYF. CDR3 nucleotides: TGTGCCAGCAGCTCCTTTTCAGGGGCTCTCTCTGGAAACACCATATATTTT.

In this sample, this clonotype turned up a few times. The CDR3 loop reads CASSAPGEAEQFF. CDR3 in DNA: TGTGCCAGTAGTGCCCCCGGGGAAGCCGAGCAGTTCTTC. The chain recombines TRBV19 with TRBJ2-1; weak D call: TRBD2 (5 bases). The germline CDR1 and CDR2 sequences are LNHDA and SQIVND (reference sequence). V dropped 5 bases and J dropped 10 bases, with 15 bases sitting between them. CDR3 length equals 13 residues.

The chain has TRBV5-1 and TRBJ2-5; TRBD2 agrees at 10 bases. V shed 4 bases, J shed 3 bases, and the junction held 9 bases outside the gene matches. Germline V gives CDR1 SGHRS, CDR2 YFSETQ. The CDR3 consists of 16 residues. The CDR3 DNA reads TGCGCCAGCAGCCCGAGGACTAGCGGTTGGGAAGAGACCCAGTACTTC. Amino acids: CASSPRTSGWEETQYF. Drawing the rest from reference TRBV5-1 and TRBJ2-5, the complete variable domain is KAGVTQTPRYLIKTRGQQVTLSCSPISGHRSVSWYQQTPGQGLQFLFEYFSETQRNKGNFPGRFSGRQFSNSRSEMNVSTLELGDSALYLCASSPRTSGWEETQYFGPGTRLLVL.

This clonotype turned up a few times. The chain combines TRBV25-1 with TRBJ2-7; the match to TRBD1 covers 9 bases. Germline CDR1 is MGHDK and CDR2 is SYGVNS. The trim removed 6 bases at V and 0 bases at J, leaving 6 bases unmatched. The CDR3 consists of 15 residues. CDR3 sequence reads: CASSYTGGTSYEQYF. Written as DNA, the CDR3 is TGTGCCAGCAGCTATACAGGGGGCACCTCCTACGAGCAGTACTTC.

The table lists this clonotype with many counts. In DNA, the CDR3 is TGTGCCAGCAGGGGGGGGAGTCTCACAGATACGCAGTATTTT. Its protein is CASRGGSLTDTQYF. The chain couples TRBV28 to TRBJ2-3; 7 bases agree with TRBD2. The trim removed 6 bases at V and 2 bases at J, leaving 5 bases unmatched. This CDR3 spans 14 amino acids. Germline CDR1 reads MDHEN; CDR2 reads SYDVKM.

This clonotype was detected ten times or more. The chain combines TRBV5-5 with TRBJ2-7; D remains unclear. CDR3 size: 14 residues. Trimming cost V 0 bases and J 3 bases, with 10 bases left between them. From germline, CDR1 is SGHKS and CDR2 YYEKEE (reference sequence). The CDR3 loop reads CASSLDYSNYEQYF. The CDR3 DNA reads TGTGCCAGCAGCTTGGACTACAGCAACTACGAGCAGTACTTC.